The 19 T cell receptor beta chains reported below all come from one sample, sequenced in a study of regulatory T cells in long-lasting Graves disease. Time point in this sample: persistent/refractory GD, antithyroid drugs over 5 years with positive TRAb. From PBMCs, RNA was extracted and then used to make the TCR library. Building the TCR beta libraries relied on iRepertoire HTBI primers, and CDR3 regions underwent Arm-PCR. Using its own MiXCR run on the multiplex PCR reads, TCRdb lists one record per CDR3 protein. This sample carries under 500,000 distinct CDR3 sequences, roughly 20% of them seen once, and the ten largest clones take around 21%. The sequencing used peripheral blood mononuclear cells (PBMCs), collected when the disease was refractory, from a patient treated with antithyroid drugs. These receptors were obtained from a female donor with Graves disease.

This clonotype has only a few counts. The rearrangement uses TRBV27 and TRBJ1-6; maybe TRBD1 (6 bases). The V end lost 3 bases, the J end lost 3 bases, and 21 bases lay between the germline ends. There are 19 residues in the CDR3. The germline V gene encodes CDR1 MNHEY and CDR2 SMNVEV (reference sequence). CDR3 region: CASSLTSKTGAGYNSPLHF. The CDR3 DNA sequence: TGTGCCAGCAGTTTGACCTCGAAGACAGGAGCAGGCTATAATTCACCCCTCCACTTT.

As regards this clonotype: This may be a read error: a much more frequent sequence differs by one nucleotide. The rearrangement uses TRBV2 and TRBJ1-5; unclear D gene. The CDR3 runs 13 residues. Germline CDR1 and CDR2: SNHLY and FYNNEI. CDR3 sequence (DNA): TGTGCCAGCAAGGAAGGTAGCGATCAGCCCCAGCATTTT. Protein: CASKEGSDQPQHF. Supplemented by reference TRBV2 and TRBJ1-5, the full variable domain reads EPEVTQTPSHQVTQMGQEVILRCVPISNHLYFYWYRQILGQKVEFLVSFYNNEISEKSEIFDDQFSVERPDGSNFTLKIRSTKLEDSAMYFCASKEGSDQPQHFGDGTRLSIL.

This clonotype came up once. The CDR3, as DNA: TGCGCCAGCGGCAAGATAGACGAGCAGTACTTC. Protein: CASGKIDEQYF. The rearrangement joins TRBV4-3 to TRBJ2-7, with D unclear. Germline CDR1 LGHNA, CDR2 YSLEER. The CDR3 consists of 11 residues. Between the trimmed V and J ends, which lost 8 bases and 5 bases, there was a span of 10 bases.

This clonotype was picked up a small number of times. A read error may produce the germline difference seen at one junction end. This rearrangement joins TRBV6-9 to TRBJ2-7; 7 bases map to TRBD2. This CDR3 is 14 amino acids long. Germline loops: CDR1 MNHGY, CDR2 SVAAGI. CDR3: CASRYPSGTYEQYF. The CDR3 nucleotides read TGTGCCAGCCGTTACCCTAGCGGTACCTACGAGCAGTACTTC.

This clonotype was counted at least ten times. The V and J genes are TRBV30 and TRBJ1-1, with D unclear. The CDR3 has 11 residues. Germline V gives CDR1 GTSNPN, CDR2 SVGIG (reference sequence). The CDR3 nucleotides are TGTGTAATCGTGACCTACACTGAAGCTTTCTTT. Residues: CVIVTYTEAFF.

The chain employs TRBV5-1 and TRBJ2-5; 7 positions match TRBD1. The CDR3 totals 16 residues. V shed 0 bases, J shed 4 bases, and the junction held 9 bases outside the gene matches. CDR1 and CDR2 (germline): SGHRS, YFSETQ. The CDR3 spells CASSLAVGGGGETQYF. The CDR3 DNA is TGCGCCAGCAGCTTGGCCGTAGGGGGCGGTGGAGAGACCCAGTACTTC.

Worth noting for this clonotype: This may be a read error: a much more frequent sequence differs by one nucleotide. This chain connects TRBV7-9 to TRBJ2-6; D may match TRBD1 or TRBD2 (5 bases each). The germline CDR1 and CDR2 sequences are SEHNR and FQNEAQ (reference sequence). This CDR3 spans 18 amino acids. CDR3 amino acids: CASSLRTGISSGADVLTF. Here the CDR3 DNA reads TGTGCCAGCAGCTTGAGAACCGGGATCAGCTCTGGGGCCGACGTCCTGACTTTC.

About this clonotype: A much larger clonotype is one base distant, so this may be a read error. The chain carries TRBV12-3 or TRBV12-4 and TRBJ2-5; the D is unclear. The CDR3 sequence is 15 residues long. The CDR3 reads CAGSLVKQRQETQYF. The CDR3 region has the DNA TGTGCCGGCAGTTTGGTAAAACAGAGACAAGAGACCCAGTACTTC.

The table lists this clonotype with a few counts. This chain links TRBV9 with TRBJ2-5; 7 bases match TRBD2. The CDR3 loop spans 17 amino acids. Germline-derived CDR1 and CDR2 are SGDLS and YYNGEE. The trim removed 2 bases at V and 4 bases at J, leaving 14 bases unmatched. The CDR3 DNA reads TGTGCCAGCAGCGTCGGTCTAGCAAAAAGCGGGATAGAGACCCAGTACTTC. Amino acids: CASSVGLAKSGIETQYF.

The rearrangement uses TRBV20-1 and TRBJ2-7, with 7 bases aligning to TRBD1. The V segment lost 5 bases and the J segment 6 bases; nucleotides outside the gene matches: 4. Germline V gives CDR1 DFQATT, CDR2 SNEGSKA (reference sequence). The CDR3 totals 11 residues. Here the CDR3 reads CSALKGAEQYF. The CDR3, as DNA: TGCAGTGCTCTGAAGGGGGCCGAGCAGTACTTC.

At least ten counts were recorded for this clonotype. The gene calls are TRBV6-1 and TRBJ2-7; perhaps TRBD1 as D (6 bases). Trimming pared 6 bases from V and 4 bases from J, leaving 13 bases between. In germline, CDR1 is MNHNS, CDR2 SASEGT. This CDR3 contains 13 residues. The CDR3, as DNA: TGTGCCAGCAGGAAGACAGGACAGTACGAGCAGTACTTC. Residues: CASRKTGQYEQYF.

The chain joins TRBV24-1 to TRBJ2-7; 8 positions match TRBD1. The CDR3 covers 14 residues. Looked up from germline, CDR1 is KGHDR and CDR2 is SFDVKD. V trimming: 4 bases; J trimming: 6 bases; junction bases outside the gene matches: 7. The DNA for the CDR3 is TGTGCCACCAGTGAATCAGGACAGGGCTTCGAGCAGTACTTC. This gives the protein CATSESGQGFEQYF.

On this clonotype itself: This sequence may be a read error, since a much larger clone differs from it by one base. In nucleotides, the CDR3 is TGTGCCAGCGGCTTAGACGGACAGGGCGCGCAGTACTTC. Amino acid sequence: CASGLDGQGAQYF. The chain combines TRBV7-2 with TRBJ2-7, with 8 bases that match TRBD1. The CDR3 consists of 13 residues. Germline loops: CDR1 SGHTA, CDR2 FQGNSA.

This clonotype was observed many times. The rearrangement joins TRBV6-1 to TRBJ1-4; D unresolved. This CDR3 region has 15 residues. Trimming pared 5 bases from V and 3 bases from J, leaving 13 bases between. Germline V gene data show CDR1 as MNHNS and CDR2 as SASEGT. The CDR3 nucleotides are TGTGCCAGCAGTCGCCGGGCCGGGGCTAATGAAAAACTGTTTTTT. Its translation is CASSRRAGANEKLFF.

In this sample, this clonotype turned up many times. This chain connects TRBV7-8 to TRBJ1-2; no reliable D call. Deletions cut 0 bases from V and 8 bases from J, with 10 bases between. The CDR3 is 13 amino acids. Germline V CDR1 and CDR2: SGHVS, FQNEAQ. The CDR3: CASSLAEGAGYTF. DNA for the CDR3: TGTGCCAGCAGCTTAGCGGAGGGCGCGGGCTACACCTTC.

CDR3 coding DNA: TGTGCCAGCAGCTTAAGACCGGGGAATGAGCAGTTCTTC. Protein product: CASSLRPGNEQFF. This rearrangement joins TRBV7-3 to TRBJ2-1; weak D call: TRBD2 (5 bases). This CDR3 has 13 amino acids. The V end lost 1 base, the J end lost 7 bases, and 8 bases lay between the germline ends. The germline gives CDR1 SGHTA, CDR2 FQGTGA.

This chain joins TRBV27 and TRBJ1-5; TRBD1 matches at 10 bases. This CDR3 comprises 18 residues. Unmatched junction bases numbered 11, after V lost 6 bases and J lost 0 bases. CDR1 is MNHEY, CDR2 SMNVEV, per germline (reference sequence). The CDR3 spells CASSPNDRGLASNQPQHF. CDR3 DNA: TGTGCCAGCAGCCCAAATGACAGGGGGCTGGCTAGCAATCAGCCCCAGCATTTT.

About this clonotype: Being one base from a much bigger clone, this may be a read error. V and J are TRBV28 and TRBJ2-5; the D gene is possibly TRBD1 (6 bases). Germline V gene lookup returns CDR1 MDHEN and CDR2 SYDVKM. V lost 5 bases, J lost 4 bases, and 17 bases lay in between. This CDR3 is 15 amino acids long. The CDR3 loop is CASSPFYARGETQYF. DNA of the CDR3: TGTGCCAGCAGTCCATTCTACGCCAGGGGAGAGACCCAGTACTTC.

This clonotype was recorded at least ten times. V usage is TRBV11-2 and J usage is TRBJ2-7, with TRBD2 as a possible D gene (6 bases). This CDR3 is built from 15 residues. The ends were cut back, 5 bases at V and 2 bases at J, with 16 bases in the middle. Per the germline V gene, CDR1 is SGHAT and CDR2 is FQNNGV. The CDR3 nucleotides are TGTGCCAGCAGCGTCTCGTGGGGGGTTCCCTACGAGCAGTACTTC. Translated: CASSVSWGVPYEQYF. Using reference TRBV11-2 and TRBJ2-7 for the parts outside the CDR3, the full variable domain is EAGVAQSPRYKIIEKRQSVAFWCNPISGHATLYWYQQILGQGPKLLIQFQNNGVVDDSQLPKDRFSAERLKGVDSTLKIQPAKLEDSAVYLCASSVSWGVPYEQYFGPGTRLTVT.